This note documents a single TCR beta chain sequence. What it recognizes is unknown. A read error may be the cause here, since a much bigger clone is one base away. Each TCR beta cDNA library carried unique molecular identifiers. MiXCR, run by TCRdb on the PCR reads, gives a single entry per CDR3 protein. The sample has roughly 200,000 distinct CDR3 sequences, 25% to 30% seen once. These data come from a study of post-analysis software for immune sequencing data. Study-level results: With TRBV5-6, TRBV5-1 and TRBV20-1 included, 4 or 5 TRBV segments were more frequent in patients than in controls.

The CDR3 runs to 17 residues. V shed 2 bases, J shed 2 bases, and the junction held 9 bases outside the gene matches. Germline V gene lookup returns CDR1 SGHVS and CDR2 FNYEAQ. The sample comprised blood. This chain links TRBV7-6 with TRBJ2-3, with 8 bases that match TRBD2. The source of this sequence is a girl aged 2 to 17 with multiple sclerosis. The CDR3 DNA is TGTGCCAGCAGCTTATCGCGCGGGGGGACATACACAGATACGCAGTATTTT. Translated, it gives CASSLSRGGTYTDTQYF.